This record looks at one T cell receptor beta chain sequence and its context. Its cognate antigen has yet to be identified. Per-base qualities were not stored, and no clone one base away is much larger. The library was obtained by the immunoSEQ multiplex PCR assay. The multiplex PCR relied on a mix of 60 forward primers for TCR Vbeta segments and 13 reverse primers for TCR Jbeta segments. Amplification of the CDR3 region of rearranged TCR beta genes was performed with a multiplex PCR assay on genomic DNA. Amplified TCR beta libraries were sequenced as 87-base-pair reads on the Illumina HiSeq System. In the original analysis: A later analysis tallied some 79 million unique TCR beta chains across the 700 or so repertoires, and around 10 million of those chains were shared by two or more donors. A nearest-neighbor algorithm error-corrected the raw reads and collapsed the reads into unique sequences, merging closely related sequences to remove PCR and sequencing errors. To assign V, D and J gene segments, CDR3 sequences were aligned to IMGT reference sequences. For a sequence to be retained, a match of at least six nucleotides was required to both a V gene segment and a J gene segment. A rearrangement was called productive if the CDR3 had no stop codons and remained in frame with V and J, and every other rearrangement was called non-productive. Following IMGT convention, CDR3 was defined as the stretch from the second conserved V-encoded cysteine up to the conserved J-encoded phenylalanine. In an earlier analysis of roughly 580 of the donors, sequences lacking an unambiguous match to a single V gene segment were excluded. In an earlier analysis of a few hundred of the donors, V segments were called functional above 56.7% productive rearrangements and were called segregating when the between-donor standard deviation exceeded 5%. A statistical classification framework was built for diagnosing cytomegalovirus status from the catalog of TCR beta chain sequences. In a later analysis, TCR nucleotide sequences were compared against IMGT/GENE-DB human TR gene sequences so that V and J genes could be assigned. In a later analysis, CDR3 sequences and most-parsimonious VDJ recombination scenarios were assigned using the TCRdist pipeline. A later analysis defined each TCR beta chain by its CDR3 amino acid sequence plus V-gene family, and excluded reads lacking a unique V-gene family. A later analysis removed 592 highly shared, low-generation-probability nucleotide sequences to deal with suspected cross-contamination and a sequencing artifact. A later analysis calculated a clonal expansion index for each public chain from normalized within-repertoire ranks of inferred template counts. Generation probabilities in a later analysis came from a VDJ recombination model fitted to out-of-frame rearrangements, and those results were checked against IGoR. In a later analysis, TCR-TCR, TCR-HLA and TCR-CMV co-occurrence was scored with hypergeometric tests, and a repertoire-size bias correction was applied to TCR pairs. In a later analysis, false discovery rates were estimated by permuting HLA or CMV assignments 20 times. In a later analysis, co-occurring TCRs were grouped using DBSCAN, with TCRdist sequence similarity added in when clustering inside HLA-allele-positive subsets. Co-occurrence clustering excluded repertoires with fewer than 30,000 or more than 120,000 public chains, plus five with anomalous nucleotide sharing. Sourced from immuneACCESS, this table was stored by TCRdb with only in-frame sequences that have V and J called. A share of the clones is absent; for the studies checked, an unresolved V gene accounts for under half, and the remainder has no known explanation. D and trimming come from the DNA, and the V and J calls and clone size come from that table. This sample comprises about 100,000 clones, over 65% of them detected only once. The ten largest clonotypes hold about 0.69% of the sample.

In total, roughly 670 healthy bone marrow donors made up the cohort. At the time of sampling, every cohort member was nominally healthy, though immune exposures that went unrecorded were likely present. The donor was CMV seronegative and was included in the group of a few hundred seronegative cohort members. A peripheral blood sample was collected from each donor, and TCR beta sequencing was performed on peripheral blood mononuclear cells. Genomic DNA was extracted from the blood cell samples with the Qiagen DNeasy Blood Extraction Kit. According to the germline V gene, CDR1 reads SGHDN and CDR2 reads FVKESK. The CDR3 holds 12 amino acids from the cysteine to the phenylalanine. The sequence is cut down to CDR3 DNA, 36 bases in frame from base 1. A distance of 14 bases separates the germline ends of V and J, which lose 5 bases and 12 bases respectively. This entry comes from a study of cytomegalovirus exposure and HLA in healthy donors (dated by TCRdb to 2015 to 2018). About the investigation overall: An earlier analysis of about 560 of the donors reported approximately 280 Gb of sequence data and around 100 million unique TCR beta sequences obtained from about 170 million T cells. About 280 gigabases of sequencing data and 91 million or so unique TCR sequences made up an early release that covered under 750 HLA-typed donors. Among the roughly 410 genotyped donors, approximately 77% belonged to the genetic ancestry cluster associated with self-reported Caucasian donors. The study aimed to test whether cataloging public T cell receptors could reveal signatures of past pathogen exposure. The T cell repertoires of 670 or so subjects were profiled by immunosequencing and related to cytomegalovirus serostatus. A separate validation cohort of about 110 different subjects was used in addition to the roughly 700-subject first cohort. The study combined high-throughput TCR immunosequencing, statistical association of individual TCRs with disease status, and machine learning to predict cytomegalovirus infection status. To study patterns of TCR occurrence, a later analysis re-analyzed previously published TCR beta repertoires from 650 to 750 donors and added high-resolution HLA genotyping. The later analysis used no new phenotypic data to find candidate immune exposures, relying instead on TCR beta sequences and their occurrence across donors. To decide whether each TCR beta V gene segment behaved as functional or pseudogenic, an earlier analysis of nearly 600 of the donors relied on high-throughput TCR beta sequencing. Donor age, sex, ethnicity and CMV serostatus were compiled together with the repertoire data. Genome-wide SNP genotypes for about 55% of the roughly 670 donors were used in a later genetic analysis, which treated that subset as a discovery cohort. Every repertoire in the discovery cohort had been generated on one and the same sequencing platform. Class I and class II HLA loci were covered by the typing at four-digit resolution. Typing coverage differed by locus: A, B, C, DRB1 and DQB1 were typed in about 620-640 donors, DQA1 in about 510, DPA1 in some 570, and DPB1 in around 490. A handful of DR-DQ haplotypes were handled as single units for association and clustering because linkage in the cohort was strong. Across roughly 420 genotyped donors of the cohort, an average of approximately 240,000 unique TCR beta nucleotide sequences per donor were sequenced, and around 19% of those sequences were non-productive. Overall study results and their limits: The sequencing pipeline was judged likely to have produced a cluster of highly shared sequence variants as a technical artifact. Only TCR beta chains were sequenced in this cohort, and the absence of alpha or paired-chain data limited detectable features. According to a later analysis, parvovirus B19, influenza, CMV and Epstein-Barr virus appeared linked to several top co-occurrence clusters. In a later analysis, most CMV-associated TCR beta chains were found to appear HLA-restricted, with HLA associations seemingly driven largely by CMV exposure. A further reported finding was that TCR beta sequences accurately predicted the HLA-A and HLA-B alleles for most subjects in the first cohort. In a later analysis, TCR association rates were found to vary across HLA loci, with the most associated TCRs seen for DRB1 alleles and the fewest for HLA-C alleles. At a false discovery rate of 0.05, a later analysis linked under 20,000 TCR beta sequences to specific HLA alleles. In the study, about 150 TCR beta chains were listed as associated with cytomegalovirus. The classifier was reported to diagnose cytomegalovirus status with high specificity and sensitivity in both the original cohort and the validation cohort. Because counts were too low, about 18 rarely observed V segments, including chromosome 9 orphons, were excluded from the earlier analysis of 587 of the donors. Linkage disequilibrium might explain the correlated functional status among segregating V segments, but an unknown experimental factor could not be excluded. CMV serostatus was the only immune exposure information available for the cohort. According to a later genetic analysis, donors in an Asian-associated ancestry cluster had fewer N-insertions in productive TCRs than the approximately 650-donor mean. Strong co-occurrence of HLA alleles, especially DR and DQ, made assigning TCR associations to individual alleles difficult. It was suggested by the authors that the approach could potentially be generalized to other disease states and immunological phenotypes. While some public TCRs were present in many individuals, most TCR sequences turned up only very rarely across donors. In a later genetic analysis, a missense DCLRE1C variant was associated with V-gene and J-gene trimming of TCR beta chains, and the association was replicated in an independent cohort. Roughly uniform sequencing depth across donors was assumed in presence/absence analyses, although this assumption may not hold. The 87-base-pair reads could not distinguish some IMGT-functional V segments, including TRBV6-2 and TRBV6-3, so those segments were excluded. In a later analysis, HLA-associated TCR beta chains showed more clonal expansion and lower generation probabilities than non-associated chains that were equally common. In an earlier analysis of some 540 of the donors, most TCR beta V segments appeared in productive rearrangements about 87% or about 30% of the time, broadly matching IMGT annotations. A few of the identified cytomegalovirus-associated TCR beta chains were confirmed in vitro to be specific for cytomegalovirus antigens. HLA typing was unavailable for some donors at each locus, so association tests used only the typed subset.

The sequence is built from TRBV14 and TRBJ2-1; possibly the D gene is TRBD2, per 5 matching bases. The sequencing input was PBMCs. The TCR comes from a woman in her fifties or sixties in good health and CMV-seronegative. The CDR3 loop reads CASSGAALPQFF. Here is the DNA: TGTGCCAGCAGCGGAGCGGCTCTACCGCAGTTCTTC.